The clone carrying this T cell receptor (beta chain) was recorded only once. These data belong to a study of technical replicates of blood from a few donors. V lost 4 bases, J lost 4 bases, and 3 bases stayed unmatched. The CDR3 is 13 residues long. Germline V gene sequence: CDR1 SGHKS, CDR2 YYEKEE (reference sequence). TCRdb's copy holds only in-frame clones and misses some; the assay was immunoSEQ multiplex PCR. Of about 83,000 clones listed, roughly 94% are singletons. Sequenced: T cells isolated from PBMCs. The TCR was taken from a human donor in good health. The genes are TRBV5-5 and TRBJ1-2; the match to TRBD1 covers 8 bases. The CDR3 bases are TGTGCCAGCAGCCCCGGGACAGGCTATGGCTACACCTTC. Its protein is CASSPGTGYGYTF.